This note documents a single T cell receptor (beta chain) sequence. Its target is unknown. Mouse gene names and germline throughout. Coverage ceases 1 residue before the CDR3 finishes, and the germline J gene fills in the end. The data were taken from a study of tissue T cells after allogeneic stem cell transplantation. Findings and caveats of the study: Anatomically similar tissues had similar TCR repertoires within each patient. Which tissue TCRs were alloreactive or antigen-specific was not determined. Some clones might be persisting host cells. Shared clones across patients were few; motif clustering revealed tissue-specific shared signatures. This small cohort was clinically heterogeneous, and sampling depth was a limitation.

TCRdb's copy holds only in-frame clones and misses some; the assay was immunoSEQ multiplex PCR. This sample has about 48,000 clones, with approximately 70% found just once. The germline V gene has CDR1 SNHLY and CDR2 FYNGKV (reference sequence). The CDR3 is made up of 14 amino acids. The V and J ends lost 3 bases and 6 bases, in that order; junction bases with no gene match: 3. The V and J genes are TRBV3 and TRBJ2-5, with 10 positions matching TRBD1. Source material: sorted cells pooled from one or two spleens. The TCR sequence derives from a pool of C57BL/6 mice in good health. The CDR3 bases that were read are TGTGCCAGCAGCTTGGGACAGGGGTGGGACACCCAGTAC. This gives the protein CASSLGQGWDTQY. The full-length CDR3 reads as CASSLGQGWDTQYF.